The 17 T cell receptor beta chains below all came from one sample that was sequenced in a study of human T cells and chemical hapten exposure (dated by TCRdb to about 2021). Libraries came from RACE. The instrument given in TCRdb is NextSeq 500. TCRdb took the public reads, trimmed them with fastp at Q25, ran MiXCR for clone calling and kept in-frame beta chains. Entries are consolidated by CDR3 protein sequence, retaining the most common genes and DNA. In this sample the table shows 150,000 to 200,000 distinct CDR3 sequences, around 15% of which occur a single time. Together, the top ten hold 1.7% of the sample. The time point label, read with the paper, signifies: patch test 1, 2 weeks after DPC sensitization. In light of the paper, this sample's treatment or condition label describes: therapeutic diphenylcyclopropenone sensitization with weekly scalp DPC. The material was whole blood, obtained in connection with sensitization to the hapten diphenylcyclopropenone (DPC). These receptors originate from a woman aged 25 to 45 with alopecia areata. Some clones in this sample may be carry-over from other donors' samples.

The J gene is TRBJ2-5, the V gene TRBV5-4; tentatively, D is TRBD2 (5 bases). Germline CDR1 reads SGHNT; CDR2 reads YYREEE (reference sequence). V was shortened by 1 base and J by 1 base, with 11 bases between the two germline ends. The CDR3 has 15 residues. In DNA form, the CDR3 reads TGTGCCAGCAGCTTGCTTGTGGGGAGCCAAGAGACCCAGTACTTC. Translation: CASSLLVGSQETQYF.

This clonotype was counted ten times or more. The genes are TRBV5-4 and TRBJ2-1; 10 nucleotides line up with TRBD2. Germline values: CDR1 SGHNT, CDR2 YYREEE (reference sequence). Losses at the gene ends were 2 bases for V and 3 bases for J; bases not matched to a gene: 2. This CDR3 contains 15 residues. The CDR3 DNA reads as TGTGCCAGCAGCTTTACTAGCGGGATCTACAATGAGCAGTTCTTC. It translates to CASSFTSGIYNEQFF.

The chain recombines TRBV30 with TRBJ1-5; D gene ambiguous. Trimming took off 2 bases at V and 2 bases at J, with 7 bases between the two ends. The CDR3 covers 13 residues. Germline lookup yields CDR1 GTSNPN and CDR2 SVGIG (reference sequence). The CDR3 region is CAWSNTGNQPQHF. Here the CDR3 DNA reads TGTGCCTGGAGTAATACAGGCAATCAGCCCCAGCATTTT.

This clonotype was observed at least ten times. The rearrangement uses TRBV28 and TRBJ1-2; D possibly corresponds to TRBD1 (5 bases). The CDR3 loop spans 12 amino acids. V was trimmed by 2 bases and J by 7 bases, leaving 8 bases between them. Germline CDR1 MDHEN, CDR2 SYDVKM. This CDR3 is CASSLQGGGYTF. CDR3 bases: TGTGCCAGCAGTTTACAGGGTGGTGGCTACACCTTC.

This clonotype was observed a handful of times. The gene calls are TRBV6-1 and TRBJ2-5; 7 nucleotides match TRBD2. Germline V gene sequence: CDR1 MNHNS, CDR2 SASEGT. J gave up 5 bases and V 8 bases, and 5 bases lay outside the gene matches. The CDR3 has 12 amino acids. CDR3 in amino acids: CASSYGGETQYF. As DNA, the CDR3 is TGTGCCAGCTCCTACGGGGGGGAGACCCAGTACTTC.

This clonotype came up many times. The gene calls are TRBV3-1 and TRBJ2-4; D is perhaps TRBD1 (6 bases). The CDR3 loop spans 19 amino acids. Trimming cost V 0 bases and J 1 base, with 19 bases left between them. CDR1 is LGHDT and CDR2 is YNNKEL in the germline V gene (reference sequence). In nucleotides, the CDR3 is TGTGCCAGCAGCCAAGATCCGGGACATTCATTAACCGCCAAAAACATTCAGTACTTC. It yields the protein CASSQDPGHSLTAKNIQYF.

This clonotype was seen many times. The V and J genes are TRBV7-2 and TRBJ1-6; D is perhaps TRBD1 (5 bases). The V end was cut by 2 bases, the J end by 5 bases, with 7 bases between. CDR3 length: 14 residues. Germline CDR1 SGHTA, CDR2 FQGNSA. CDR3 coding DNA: TGTGCCAGCAGCTTACAGGGCCATAATTCACCCCTCCACTTT. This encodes CASSLQGHNSPLHF.

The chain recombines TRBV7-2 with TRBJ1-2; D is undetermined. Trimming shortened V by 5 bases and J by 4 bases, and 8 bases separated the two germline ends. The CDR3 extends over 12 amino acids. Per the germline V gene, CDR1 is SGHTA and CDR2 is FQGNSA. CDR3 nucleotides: TGTGCCAGCAGCCCCGACCCCTATGGCTACACCTTC. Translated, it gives CASSPDPYGYTF.

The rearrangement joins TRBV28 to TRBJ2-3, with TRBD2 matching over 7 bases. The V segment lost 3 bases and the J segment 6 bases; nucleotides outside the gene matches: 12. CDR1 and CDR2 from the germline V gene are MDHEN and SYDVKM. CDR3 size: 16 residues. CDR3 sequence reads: CASSLLGLLSSDTQYF. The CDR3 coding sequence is TGTGCCAGCAGTTTGTTGGGACTACTTTCTTCTGATACGCAGTATTTT.

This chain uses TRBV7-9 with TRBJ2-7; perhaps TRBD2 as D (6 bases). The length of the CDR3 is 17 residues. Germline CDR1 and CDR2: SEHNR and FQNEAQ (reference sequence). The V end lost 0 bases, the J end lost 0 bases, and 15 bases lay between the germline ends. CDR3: CASSLAAGASDSYEQYF. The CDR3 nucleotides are TGTGCCAGCAGCTTAGCCGCCGGGGCTAGCGACTCCTACGAGCAGTACTTC.

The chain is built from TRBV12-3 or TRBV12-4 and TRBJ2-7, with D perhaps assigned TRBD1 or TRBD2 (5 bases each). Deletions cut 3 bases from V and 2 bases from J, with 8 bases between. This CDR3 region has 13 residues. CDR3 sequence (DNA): TGTGCCAGCAGTTTCGAGGGGCCCTACGAGCAGTACTTC. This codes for CASSFEGPYEQYF.

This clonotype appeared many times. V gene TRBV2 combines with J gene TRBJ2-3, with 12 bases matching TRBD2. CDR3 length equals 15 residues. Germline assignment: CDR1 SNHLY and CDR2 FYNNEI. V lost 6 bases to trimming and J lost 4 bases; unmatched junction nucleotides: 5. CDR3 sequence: CASRQTSGSADTQYF. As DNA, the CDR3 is TGTGCCAGCAGGCAGACTAGCGGGAGTGCAGATACGCAGTATTTT. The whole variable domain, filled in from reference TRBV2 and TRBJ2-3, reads EPEVTQTPSHQVTQMGQEVILRCVPISNHLYFYWYRQILGQKVEFLVSFYNNEISEKSEIFDDQFSVERPDGSNFTLKIRSTKLEDSAMYFCASRQTSGSADTQYFGPGTRLTVL.

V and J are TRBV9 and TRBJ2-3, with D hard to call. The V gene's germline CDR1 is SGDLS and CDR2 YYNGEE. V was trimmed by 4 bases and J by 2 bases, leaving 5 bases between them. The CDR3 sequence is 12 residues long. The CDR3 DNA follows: TGTGCCAGCAGCAACCCCACAGATACGCAGTATTTT. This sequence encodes CASSNPTDTQYF.

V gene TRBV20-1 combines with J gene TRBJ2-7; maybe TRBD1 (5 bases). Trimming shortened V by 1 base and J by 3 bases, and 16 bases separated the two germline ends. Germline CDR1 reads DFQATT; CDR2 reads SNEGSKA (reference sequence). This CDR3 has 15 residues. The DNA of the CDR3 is TGCAGTGCTAGAGTCTTTCGGTCAGGGAACTACGAGCAGTACTTC. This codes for CSARVFRSGNYEQYF.

This CDR3 reads CASTKFSNTEAFF. In DNA, the CDR3 is TGTGCCAGCACGAAATTCTCGAACACTGAAGCTTTCTTT. The chain combines TRBV28 with TRBJ1-1; D is unclear. The CDR3 totals 13 residues. Germline CDR1 MDHEN, CDR2 SYDVKM. Trimming shortened V by 7 bases and J by 1 base, and 10 bases separated the two germline ends.

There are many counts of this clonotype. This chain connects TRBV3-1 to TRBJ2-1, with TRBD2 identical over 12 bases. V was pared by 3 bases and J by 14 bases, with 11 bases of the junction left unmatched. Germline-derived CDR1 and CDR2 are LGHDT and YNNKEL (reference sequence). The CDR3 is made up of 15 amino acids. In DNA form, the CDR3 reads TGTGCCAGCAGCCAGGGACTAGCGGGCCTCTCCGGGGAGTTCTTC. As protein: CASSQGLAGLSGEFF.

The CDR3 region is CASSLVLNEQFF. The CDR3 DNA follows: TGCGCCAGCAGCTTGGTGTTAAATGAGCAGTTCTTC. The J gene is TRBJ2-1, the V gene TRBV5-1; D gene unclear. CDR3 size: 12 residues. CDR1 is SGHRS and CDR2 is YFSETQ in the germline V gene. Deletions cut 0 bases from V and 7 bases from J, with 5 bases between.